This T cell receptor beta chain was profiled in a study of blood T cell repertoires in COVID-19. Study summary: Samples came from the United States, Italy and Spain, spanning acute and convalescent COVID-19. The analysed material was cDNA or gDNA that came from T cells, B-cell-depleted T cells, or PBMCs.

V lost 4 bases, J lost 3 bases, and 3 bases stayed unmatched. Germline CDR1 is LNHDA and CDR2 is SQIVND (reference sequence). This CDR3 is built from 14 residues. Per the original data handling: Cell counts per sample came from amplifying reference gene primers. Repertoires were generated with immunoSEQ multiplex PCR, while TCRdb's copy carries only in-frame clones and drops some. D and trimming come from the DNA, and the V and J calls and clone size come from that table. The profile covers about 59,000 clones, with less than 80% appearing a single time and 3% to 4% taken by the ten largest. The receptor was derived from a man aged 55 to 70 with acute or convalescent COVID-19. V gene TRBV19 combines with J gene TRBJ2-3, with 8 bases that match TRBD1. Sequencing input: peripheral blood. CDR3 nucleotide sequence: TGTGCCAGTAGTACCCGACAGGGGACAGATACGCAGTATTTT. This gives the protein CASSTRQGTDTQYF.